This entry lists 32 T cell receptor beta chains sequenced from one sample in a study of CD8 T cells in Susac syndrome. When the RNA was reverse transcribed, random hexamers were used with an input of roughly 0.5 to 1 ug. TCRdb reprocessed the immunoSEQ multiplex PCR reads via MiXCR and lists one record per CDR3 protein. The sample includes roughly 150,000 distinct CDR3 sequences, roughly 96% of them seen just once. The sample was CD4+ T cells from PBMCs. These receptors came from a human donor with Susac syndrome.

The V gene is TRBV9, the J gene TRBJ2-2; TRBD2 matches at 7 bases. V trimming: 6 bases; J trimming: 7 bases; junction bases outside the gene matches: 12. This CDR3 region has 15 residues. Germline loops: CDR1 SGDLS, CDR2 YYNGEE. CDR3 in amino acids: CASNNGGGIGGELFF. CDR3 sequence (DNA): TGTGCCAGCAATAACGGCGGGGGAATAGGCGGGGAGCTGTTTTTT.

The CDR3 protein is CSAGGTSQETQYF. Here the CDR3 DNA reads TGCAGTGCTGGCGGGACTAGCCAAGAGACCCAGTACTTC. This rearrangement joins TRBV20-1 to TRBJ2-5; 8 bases fit TRBD2. Germline CDR1 reads DFQATT; CDR2 reads SNEGSKA (reference sequence). The ends lost 5 bases at V and 1 base at J; junction bases unmatched: 3. The CDR3 loop spans 13 amino acids.

In DNA form, the CDR3 reads TGCGCCAGCAGCCCACTAGGGGAGAAAGCCAAAAACATTCAGTACTTC. Its translation: CASSPLGEKAKNIQYF. V usage is TRBV23-1 and J usage is TRBJ2-4; possibly TRBD1 or TRBD2 for D (5 bases each). TRBV23-1 is an ORF; its function is uncertain. V was cut by 6 bases and J by 0 bases, with 15 bases left in between. The CDR3 has 16 amino acids.

This sequence joins TRBV7-2 and TRBJ2-7; 14 bases line up with TRBD2. V gave up 5 bases and J gave up 2 bases; unmatched junction bases: 8. The germline CDR1 and CDR2 sequences are SGHTA and FQGNSA. The CDR3 consists of 17 residues. The CDR3 region is CASSMQGLAGDPYEQYF. As DNA, the CDR3 is TGTGCCAGCAGCATGCAGGGACTAGCGGGGGACCCCTACGAGCAGTACTTC.

CDR3 region: CSGGGLAGPGTQYF. The CDR3 DNA reads TGCAGCGGGGGGGGACTAGCGGGCCCTGGAACGCAGTATTTT. This chain uses TRBV29-1 with TRBJ2-3; 12 bases are shared with TRBD2. CDR3 length: 14 amino acids. The V gene's germline CDR1 is SQVTM and CDR2 ANQGSEA. J was trimmed by 9 bases and V by 7 bases; bases with no gene match: 11.

The V call is TRBV29-1, the J call TRBJ2-2, with unresolved D. The V end was cut by 6 bases, the J end by 4 bases, with 6 bases between. Germline V gene lookup returns CDR1 SQVTM and CDR2 ANQGSEA. The CDR3 loop spans 11 amino acids. In DNA, the CDR3 is TGCAGCGTCTCCTCCACCGGGGAGCTGTTTTTT. Residues: CSVSSTGELFF.

The V and J genes are TRBV20-1 and TRBJ2-7; 12 bases are shared with TRBD2. This CDR3 contains 13 residues. CDR1 and CDR2 from the germline V gene are DFQATT and SNEGSKA (reference sequence). The ends lost 4 bases at V and 4 bases at J; junction bases unmatched: 2. The CDR3: CSATSGGVYEQYF. For the CDR3, the DNA is TGCAGTGCTACTAGCGGGGGGGTTTACGAGCAGTACTTC.

The chain has TRBV2 and TRBJ2-2; 7 bases match TRBD1. J lost 1 base, V lost 5 bases, and 4 bases had no gene match. This CDR3 comprises 15 residues. Germline V gene sequence: CDR1 SNHLY, CDR2 FYNNEI. This chain's CDR3 is CASSYRDRNTGELFF. As DNA, the CDR3 is TGTGCCAGCAGTTACCGGGACAGGAACACCGGGGAGCTGTTTTTT.

J is TRBJ1-1 and V is TRBV3-1; D uncertain. Germline values: CDR1 LGHDT, CDR2 YNNKEL (reference sequence). Trimming cost V 1 base and J 11 bases, with 8 bases left between them. There are 11 residues in the CDR3. The CDR3 region is CASSQGSAAFF. CDR3 sequence (DNA): TGTGCCAGCAGCCAAGGATCCGCGGCTTTCTTT.

The V call is TRBV9, the J call TRBJ2-1; D unclear. The germline V gene has CDR1 SGDLS and CDR2 YYNGEE. The CDR3 covers 15 residues. The V end was cut by 0 bases, the J end by 2 bases, with 9 bases between. CDR3 DNA sequence: TGTGCCAGCAGCGTAGACGTAGCAGCCTACAATGAGCAGTTCTTC. Protein product: CASSVDVAAYNEQFF.

V usage is TRBV20-1 and J usage is TRBJ2-5; 8 nucleotides line up with TRBD2. V lost 2 bases to trimming and J lost 5 bases; unmatched junction nucleotides: 4. This CDR3 comprises 13 residues. Per the germline V gene, CDR1 is DFQATT and CDR2 is SNEGSKA (reference sequence). The CDR3 bases are TGCAGTGCTAGACTGACTAGCGCTGAGACCCAGTACTTC. Its protein is CSARLTSAETQYF.

The rearrangement uses TRBV12-3 or TRBV12-4 and TRBJ2-5, with TRBD1 identical over 9 bases. CDR3 length equals 14 residues. The trim removed 5 bases at V and 5 bases at J, leaving 6 bases unmatched. CDR3 protein: CASSPGQGMETQYF. The DNA for the CDR3 is TGTGCCAGCAGTCCCGGACAGGGGATGGAGACCCAGTACTTC.

The V call is TRBV7-9, the J call TRBJ1-2; D is unclear. The germline gives CDR1 SEHNR, CDR2 FQNEAQ (reference sequence). V shed 1 base and J shed 6 bases, with 12 bases lying between them. There are 14 residues in the CDR3. The CDR3 DNA reads TGTGCCAGCAGCTTAGAACGCAGCTTGAATGGCTACACCTTC. This encodes CASSLERSLNGYTF.

This clonotype was seen only once. The chain uses TRBV7-9 and TRBJ1-1, with 7 bases aligning to TRBD1. The germline gives CDR1 SEHNR, CDR2 FQNEAQ (reference sequence). After removal of 0 bases from V and 1 base from J, the junction contained 5 bases not matched to a gene. The length of the CDR3 is 16 residues. The CDR3 nucleotides are TGTGCCAGCAGCTTAGCTCTGACAGGGAGGAACACTGAAGCTTTCTTT. This codes for CASSLALTGRNTEAFF.

This clonotype has more than one count but fewer than ten. The chain links TRBV12-3 or TRBV12-4 to TRBJ2-5; the D call may be TRBD1 or TRBD2 (5 bases each). The CDR3 is 14 amino acids. Trimming took off 5 bases at V and 1 base at J, with 11 bases between the two ends. The CDR3 reads CASSPGDRQETQYF. DNA of the CDR3: TGTGCCAGCAGTCCCGGGGACCGCCAAGAGACCCAGTACTTC.

The chain couples TRBV5-1 to TRBJ1-5, with D unresolved. CDR1 is SGHRS, CDR2 YFSETQ, per germline. The CDR3 length is 15 residues. The V end was cut by 0 bases, the J end by 4 bases, with 11 bases between. CDR3 sequence: CASSLDGPTNQPQHF. CDR3 nucleotide sequence: TGCGCCAGCAGCTTGGATGGGCCGACAAATCAGCCCCAGCATTTT.

This rearrangement joins TRBV11-2 to TRBJ2-1; TRBD2 matches at 11 bases. There are 20 residues in the CDR3. V was clipped by 1 base and J by 0 bases; unmatched bases: 11. Germline V lookup: CDR1 SGHAT, CDR2 FQNNGV. The DNA of the CDR3 is TGTGCCAGCAGCTTAGTTGCTAGCGGGGGGACCCCGAGCTCCTACAATGAGCAGTTCTTC. Amino acid sequence: CASSLVASGGTPSSYNEQFF. Variable domain in full (rest from reference TRBV11-2 and TRBJ2-1): EAGVAQSPRYKIIEKRQSVAFWCNPISGHATLYWYQQILGQGPKLLIQFQNNGVVDDSQLPKDRFSAERLKGVDSTLKIQPAKLEDSAVYLCASSLVASGGTPSSYNEQFFGPGTRLTVL.

The chain carries TRBV7-9 and TRBJ2-1, with D hard to call. The CDR3 spans 11 residues. Germline CDR1 SEHNR, CDR2 FQNEAQ (reference sequence). Trimming took 3 bases from V and 10 from J, leaving 7 bases between them. CDR3 DNA: TGTGCCAGCAGCTTTTACGCGGAGCAGTTCTTC. Its protein is CASSFYAEQFF.

The chain uses TRBV5-1 and TRBJ2-1; D is unresolved. The germline V gene encodes CDR1 SGHRS and CDR2 YFSETQ. Trimming left V 0 bases short and J 4 bases short, with 5 bases between. The CDR3 covers 13 residues. Written as DNA, the CDR3 is TGCGCCAGCAGCTTGGAGGCGTACAATGAGCAGTTCTTC. It translates to CASSLEAYNEQFF.

The genes are TRBV10-3 and TRBJ1-2, with 7 bases identical to TRBD1. The CDR3 extends over 14 amino acids. The ends lost 6 bases at V and 8 bases at J; junction bases unmatched: 12. Germline CDR1 is ENHRY and CDR2 is SYGVKD. CDR3 residues: CAISPGQGVEGYTF. The CDR3 nucleotides read TGTGCCATCAGCCCGGGGCAGGGGGTTGAGGGCTACACCTTC.

The chain has TRBV7-9 and TRBJ2-3; 7 bases match TRBD2. J lost 3 bases, V lost 3 bases, and 6 bases had no gene match. Germline values: CDR1 SEHNR, CDR2 FQNEAQ (reference sequence). This CDR3 contains 15 residues. For the CDR3, the DNA is TGTGCCAGCAGCTTCCATGGCGGGGGTACAGATACGCAGTATTTT. This codes for CASSFHGGGTDTQYF.

The chain combines TRBV7-2 with TRBJ2-1, with D perhaps matching TRBD1 or TRBD2 (6 bases each). CDR1 is SGHTA and CDR2 is FQGNSA in the germline V gene. Trimming cost V 6 bases and J 9 bases, with 21 bases left between them. The CDR3 consists of 15 residues. The CDR3 sequence: CASSYRGALLGEQFF. The CDR3 DNA reads as TGTGCCAGCAGTTATAGGGGGGCCCTTTTAGGTGAGCAGTTCTTC.

The chain combines TRBV12-3 or TRBV12-4 with TRBJ2-3; 15 bases map to TRBD2. Trimming at V came to 6 bases and at J to 2 bases, leaving 15 bases not matched to a gene. This CDR3 has 20 amino acids. The CDR3 DNA sequence: TGTGCCAGCAGGCCCCGGACTAGCGGGGGGGCCTGGACACACACAGATACGCAGTATTTT. Its protein is CASRPRTSGGAWTHTDTQYF.

V and J are TRBV7-2 and TRBJ2-2, with D tentatively TRBD1 (6 bases). This CDR3 has 15 residues. CDR1 is SGHTA, CDR2 FQGNSA, per germline. The V and J ends lost 0 bases and 1 base respectively, with 6 bases between them. CDR3 sequence reads: CASSLAGGNTGELFF. The CDR3 DNA reads as TGTGCCAGCAGCTTAGCAGGGGGGAACACCGGGGAGCTGTTTTTT. Complete variable domain (other parts from reference TRBV7-2 and TRBJ2-2): GAGVSQSPSNKVTEKGKDVELRCDPISGHTALYWYRQSLGQGLEFLIYFQGNSAPDKSGLPSDRFSAERTGGSVSTLTIQRTQQEDSAVYLCASSLAGGNTGELFFGEGSRLTVL.

The chain has TRBV5-6 and TRBJ2-7; the match to TRBD2 covers 8 bases. Trimming at V came to 1 base and at J to 3 bases, leaving 6 bases not matched to a gene. Looked up from germline, CDR1 is SGHDT and CDR2 is YYEEEE. This CDR3 contains 15 residues. CDR3 DNA sequence: TGTGCCAGCAGCTTGTACGGGACTAGGTTCTACGAGCAGTACTTC. Its translation: CASSLYGTRFYEQYF. Looking up the rest from reference TRBV5-6 and TRBJ2-7 gives the full variable domain: DAGVTQSPTHLIKTRGQQVTLRCSPKSGHDTVSWYQQALGQGPQFIFQYYEEEERQRGNFPDRFSGHQFPNYSSELNVNALLLGDSALYLCASSLYGTRFYEQYFGPGTRLTVT.

This clonotype was seen only once. The V call is TRBV6-5, the J call TRBJ1-2; TRBD1 aligns across 8 bases. The CDR3 totals 12 residues. Per germline, CDR1 MNHEY and CDR2 SVGAGI. V lost 7 bases to trimming and J lost 8 bases; unmatched junction nucleotides: 6. CDR3 nucleotide sequence: TGTGCCAGCACCGGGACAGGCGAGGGCTACACCTTC. Its protein is CASTGTGEGYTF.

The V gene is TRBV24-1, the J gene TRBJ2-3, with 7 bases fitting TRBD1. The length of the CDR3 is 15 residues. J gave up 4 bases and V 3 bases, and 6 bases lay outside the gene matches. The germline CDR1 and CDR2 sequences are KGHDR and SFDVKD. This chain's CDR3 is CATSDRQGGADTQYF. CDR3 sequence (DNA): TGTGCCACCAGTGATCGACAGGGTGGCGCAGATACGCAGTATTTT.

The CDR3 DNA reads TGTGCCACCAGCAGTTCCCCTTGGGGCGAGTACACAGATACGCAGTATTTT. Translation: CATSSSPWGEYTDTQYF. V usage is TRBV15 and J usage is TRBJ2-3; maybe TRBD1 (5 bases). Trimming removed 3 bases at V and 2 bases at J, with 18 bases between. CDR3 length: 17 residues. Germline loops: CDR1 LNHNV, CDR2 YYDKDF (reference sequence).

The genes are TRBV12-3 or TRBV12-4 and TRBJ2-1; no clear D gene. CDR3 length: 15 amino acids. Trimming shortened V by 3 bases and J by 5 bases, and 14 bases separated the two germline ends. The CDR3 nucleotides read TGTGCCAGCAGTTTTCCCTCGGTAGGACACAATGAGCAGTTCTTC. This encodes CASSFPSVGHNEQFF.

This clonotype has a single count. This chain uses TRBV12-3 or TRBV12-4 with TRBJ2-1; D may be TRBD1 or TRBD2 (5 bases each). V dropped 2 bases and J dropped 15 bases, with 14 bases sitting between them. The CDR3 runs to 12 residues. CDR3 DNA sequence: TGTGCCAGCAGTTTAAACGGGGACGCGGTGTTCTTC. Translated: CASSLNGDAVFF.

V usage is TRBV11-1 and J usage is TRBJ1-2, with TRBD1 as a possible D gene (5 bases). Germline V gene data show CDR1 as SGHAT and CDR2 as FQDESV (reference sequence). Trimming shortened V by 7 bases and J by 8 bases, and 20 bases separated the two germline ends. This CDR3 is 14 amino acids long. The chain's CDR3 is CASTKKGREGGYTF. Here the CDR3 DNA reads TGTGCCAGCACCAAAAAGGGCAGGGAAGGAGGCTACACCTTC.

This chain connects TRBV20-1 to TRBJ2-2; 7 nucleotides line up with TRBD1. Trimming took 7 bases from V and 3 from J; bases not matched to a gene: 8. The CDR3 runs 14 residues. CDR1 and CDR2 from the germline V gene are DFQATT and SNEGSKA (reference sequence). CDR3 sequence: CSVPGQVDTGELFF. The CDR3 coding sequence is TGCAGTGTCCCTGGACAGGTGGACACCGGGGAGCTGTTTTTT.